This T cell receptor (beta chain) emerged from a study of identical twins. Study findings and constraints: It was cross-sectional statistical analysis, not following the same donors, that the conclusions relied on. A lower insertion count was a feature of abundant cord blood beta clonotypes, with no such feature in memory repertoires.

This CDR3 spans 15 amino acids. V lost 2 bases to trimming and J lost 6 bases, with 17 bases between them. From germline, CDR1 is KGHSH and CDR2 LQKENI. cDNA molecules carried unique molecular identifiers, and template switching added a universal primer site. MiXCR was run by TCRdb on the 5' RACE reads, yielding one entry per CDR3 protein. The repertoire includes about 280,000 distinct CDR3 sequences, about 8.3% of them detected once, and approximately 2.1% sits in the top ten. Comment on this clonotype: As yet, its antigen is unknown.

The sample was also reused in another study, on yellow fever vaccine responses in identical twins. Turning to that study: The authors reported partly convergent, partly personalized vaccine responses in identical twins.

The sample consisted of memory (CD45RO+) T cells sorted from blood. This TCR derives from a woman aged 18-30 years in good health. The chain couples TRBV18 to TRBJ2-7; weak D call: TRBD1 (5 bases). The CDR3 is CASSPESPSGLEQYF. CDR3 bases: TGTGCCAGCTCACCAGAGAGTCCCTCAGGGCTCGAGCAGTACTTC.